This T cell receptor (beta chain) is drawn from a study of OX40 agonist ivuxolimab in advanced cancers. Unmatched junction bases numbered 5, after V lost 11 bases and J lost 0 bases. The CDR3 is 13 residues long. CDR1 and CDR2 from the germline V gene are SGHTA and FQGNSA. Profiling relied on immunoSEQ multiplex PCR, and the TCRdb table lists in-frame clones only, not all of them. The sample holds some 30,000 clones, 81% seen once. The V and J genes are TRBV7-2 and TRBJ2-3; the match to TRBD2 covers 7 bases. The sequenced sample was CD4+ or CD8+ T cells sorted from blood, obtained in a trial of the OX40 agonist ivuxolimab. The clonotype originates from an adult with an advanced solid tumor such as melanoma, head and neck, liver or kidney cancer. For the CDR3, the DNA is TGTGCCGCGGGGGAGTTTAGCACAGATACGCAGTATTTT. It specifies CAAGEFSTDTQYF.